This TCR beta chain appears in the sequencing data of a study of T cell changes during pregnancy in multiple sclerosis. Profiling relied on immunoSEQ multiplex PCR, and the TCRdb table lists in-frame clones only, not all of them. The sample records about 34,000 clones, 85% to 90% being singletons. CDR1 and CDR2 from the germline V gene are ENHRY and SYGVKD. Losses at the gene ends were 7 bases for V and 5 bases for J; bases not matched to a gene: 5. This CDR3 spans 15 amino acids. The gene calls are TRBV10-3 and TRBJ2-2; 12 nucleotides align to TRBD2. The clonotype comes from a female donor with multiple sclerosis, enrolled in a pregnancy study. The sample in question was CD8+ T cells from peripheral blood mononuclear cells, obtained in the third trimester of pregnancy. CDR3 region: CAIKGLAGGTGELFF. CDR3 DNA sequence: TGTGCCATCAAGGGGCTAGCGGGGGGGACCGGGGAGCTGTTTTTT.